The T cell receptor beta chain described here comes from a study of blood T cell repertoires in COVID-19. Across the whole study: Acute and convalescent COVID-19 samples came from the United States, Italy and Spain.

Sequencing used immunoSEQ multiplex PCR; TCRdb keeps in-frame clones, though not all of them. The sample lists 64,000 or so clones; roughly 93% were seen once. The CDR3 runs 16 residues. Trimming stripped 2 bases from V and 0 bases from J, with 10 bases between. Germline lookup yields CDR1 SGHDN and CDR2 FVKESK. This receptor was obtained from a human donor in a cohort sampled during active COVID-19. Material: peripheral blood. The genes are TRBV14 and TRBJ2-2, with D maybe TRBD2 (5 bases). The CDR3 loop is CASSQKEAANTGELFF. The CDR3 region has the DNA TGTGCCAGCAGCCAAAAGGAAGCGGCGAACACCGGGGAGCTGTTTTTT.